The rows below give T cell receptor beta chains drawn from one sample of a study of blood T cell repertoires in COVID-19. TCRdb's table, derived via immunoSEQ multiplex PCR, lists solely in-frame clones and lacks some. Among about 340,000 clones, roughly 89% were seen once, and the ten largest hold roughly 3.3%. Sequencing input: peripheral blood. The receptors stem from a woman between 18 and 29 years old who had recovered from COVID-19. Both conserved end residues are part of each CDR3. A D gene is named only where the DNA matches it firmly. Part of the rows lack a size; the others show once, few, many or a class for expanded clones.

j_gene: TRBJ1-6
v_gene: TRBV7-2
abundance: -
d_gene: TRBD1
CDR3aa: CASSLDQGDSPLHF
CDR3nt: TGTGCCAGCAGCTTAGATCAGGGGGATTCACCCCTCCACTTT

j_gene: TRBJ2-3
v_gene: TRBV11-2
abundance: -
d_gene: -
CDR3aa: CASSLDPQTDTQYF
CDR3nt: TGTGCCAGCAGCTTAGATCCACAGACAGATACGCAGTATTTT

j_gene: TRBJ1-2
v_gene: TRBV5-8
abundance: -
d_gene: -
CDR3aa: CASSLAGGYGYTF
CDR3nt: TGTGCCAGCAGCTTGGCAGGTGGCTATGGCTACACCTTC

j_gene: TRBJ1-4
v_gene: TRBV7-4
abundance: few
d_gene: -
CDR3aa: CASSLQTEGNEKLFF
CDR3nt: TGTGCCAGCAGCTTACAGACGGAGGGAAATGAAAAACTGTTTTTT

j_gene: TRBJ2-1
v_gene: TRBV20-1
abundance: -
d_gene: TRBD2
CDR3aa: CSASGALAGEQFF
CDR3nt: TGCAGTGCTAGTGGGGCATTAGCGGGAGAGCAGTTCTTC

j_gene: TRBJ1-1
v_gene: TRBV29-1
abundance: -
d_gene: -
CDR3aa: CSVVGQGNTEAFF
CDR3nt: TGCAGCGTTGTAGGGCAGGGGAACACTGAAGCTTTCTTT

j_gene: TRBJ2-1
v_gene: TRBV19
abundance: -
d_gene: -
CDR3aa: CASSIGRRGWNSGNEQFF
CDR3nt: TGTGCCAGTAGTATAGGTCGCCGCGGGTGGAATAGCGGCAATGAGCAGTTCTTC

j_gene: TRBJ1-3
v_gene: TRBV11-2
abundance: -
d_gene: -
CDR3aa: CASRQPRDSGNTIYF
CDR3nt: TGTGCCAGCAGACAACCCAGGGACTCTGGAAACACCATATATTTT

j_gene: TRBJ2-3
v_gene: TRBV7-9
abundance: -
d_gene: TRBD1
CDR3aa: CASSLTSRPGTGRYTQYF
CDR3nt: TGTGCCAGCAGCTTAACTAGCAGACCAGGGACAGGGAGATATACGCAGTATTTT

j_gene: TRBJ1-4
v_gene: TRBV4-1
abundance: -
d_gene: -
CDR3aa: CASSQMGGIEKLFF
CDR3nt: TGCGCCAGCAGCCAAATGGGGGGAATTGAAAAACTGTTTTTT

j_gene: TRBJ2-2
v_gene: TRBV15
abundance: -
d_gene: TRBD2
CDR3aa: CATSRDPLGTTHTGELFF
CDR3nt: TGTGCCACCAGCAGAGATCCCCTCGGGACTACTCACACCGGGGAGCTGTTTTTT

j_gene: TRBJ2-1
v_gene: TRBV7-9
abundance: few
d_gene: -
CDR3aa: CASSLVDRGGGNEQFF
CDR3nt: TGTGCCAGCAGCTTAGTAGACAGGGGAGGGGGAAATGAGCAGTTCTTC

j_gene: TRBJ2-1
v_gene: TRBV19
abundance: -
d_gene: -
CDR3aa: CASKGFTGSFDEQFF
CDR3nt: TGTGCCAGTAAGGGCTTCACAGGGTCTTTCGATGAGCAGTTCTTC

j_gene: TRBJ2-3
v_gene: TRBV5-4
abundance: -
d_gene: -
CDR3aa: CASSSRNRGDTQYF
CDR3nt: TGTGCCAGCAGCTCTCGTAACCGGGGAGATACGCAGTATTTT

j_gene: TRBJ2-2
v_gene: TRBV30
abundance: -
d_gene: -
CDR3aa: CAWIASGTGELFF
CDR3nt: TGTGCCTGGATCGCCTCAGGCACCGGGGAGCTGTTTTTT

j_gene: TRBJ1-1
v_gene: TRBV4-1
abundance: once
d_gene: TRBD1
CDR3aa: CASSTQQGANTEAFF
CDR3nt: TGCGCCAGCAGCACCCAACAGGGGGCGAACACTGAAGCTTTCTTT

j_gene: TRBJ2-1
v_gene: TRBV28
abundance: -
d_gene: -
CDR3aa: CASISRRGYGGGEQFF
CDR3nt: TGTGCCAGCATCTCACGGCGCGGGTACGGTGGCGGTGAGCAGTTCTTC

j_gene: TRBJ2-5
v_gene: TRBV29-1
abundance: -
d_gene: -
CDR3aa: CSVDFQGKETQYF
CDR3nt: TGCAGCGTTGATTTTCAGGGTAAAGAGACCCAGTACTTC

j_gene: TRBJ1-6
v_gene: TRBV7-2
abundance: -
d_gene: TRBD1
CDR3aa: CASSLRTGDNSPLHF
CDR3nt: TGTGCCAGCAGCTTGCGGACAGGGGATAATTCACCCCTCCACTTT

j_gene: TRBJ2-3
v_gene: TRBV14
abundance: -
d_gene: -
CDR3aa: CASSHGADTQYF
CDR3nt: TGTGCCAGCAGCCACGGGGCAGATACGCAGTATTTT

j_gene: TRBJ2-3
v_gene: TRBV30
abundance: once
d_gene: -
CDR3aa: CAWRMGGTDTQYF
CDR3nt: TGTGCCTGGAGGATGGGGGGAACAGATACGCAGTATTTT

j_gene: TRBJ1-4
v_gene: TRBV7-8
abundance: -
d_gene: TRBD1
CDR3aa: CASSSGQGGHEKLFF
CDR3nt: TGTGCCAGCAGCTCTGGACAGGGTGGTCATGAAAAACTGTTTTTT

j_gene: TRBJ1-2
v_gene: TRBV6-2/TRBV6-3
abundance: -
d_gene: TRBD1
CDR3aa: CASSTRTGGNGYTF
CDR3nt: TGTGCCAGCAGTACCCGGACAGGGGGCAATGGCTACACCTTC

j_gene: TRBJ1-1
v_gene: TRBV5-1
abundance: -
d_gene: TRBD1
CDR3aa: CASSALSDRKAAEAFF
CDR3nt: TGCGCCAGCAGCGCCTTATCGGACAGGAAGGCCGCTGAAGCTTTCTTT

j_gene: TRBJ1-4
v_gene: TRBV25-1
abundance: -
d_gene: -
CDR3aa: CASSETGTTNEKLFF
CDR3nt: TGTGCCAGCAGTGAGACGGGAACAACTAATGAAAAACTGTTTTTT

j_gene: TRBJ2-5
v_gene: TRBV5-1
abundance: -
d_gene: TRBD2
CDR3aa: CASNAGTSGMYQETQYF
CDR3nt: TGCGCCAGCAACGCGGGGACTAGCGGGATGTACCAAGAGACCCAGTACTTC

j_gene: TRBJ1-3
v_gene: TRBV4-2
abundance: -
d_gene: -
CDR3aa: CASSQGIGRDTIYF
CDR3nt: TGTGCCAGCAGCCAAGGCATCGGCCGGGACACCATATATTTT

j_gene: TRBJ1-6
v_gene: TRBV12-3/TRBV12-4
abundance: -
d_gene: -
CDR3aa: CASSRQDSPLHF
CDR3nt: TGTGCCAGCAGTCGACAGGATTCACCCCTCCACTTT

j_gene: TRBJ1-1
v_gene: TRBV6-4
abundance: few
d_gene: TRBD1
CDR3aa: CASSSDRGSEAFF
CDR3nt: TGTGCCAGCAGTAGCGACAGGGGATCTGAAGCTTTCTTT

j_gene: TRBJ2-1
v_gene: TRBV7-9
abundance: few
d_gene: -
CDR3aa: CASSSPGNEQFF
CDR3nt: TGTGCCAGCAGTTCACCCGGGAATGAGCAGTTCTTC

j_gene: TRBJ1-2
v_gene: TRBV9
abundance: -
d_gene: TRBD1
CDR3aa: CASSVQGGYGYTF
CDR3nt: TGTGCCAGCAGCGTACAGGGGGGTTATGGCTACACCTTC

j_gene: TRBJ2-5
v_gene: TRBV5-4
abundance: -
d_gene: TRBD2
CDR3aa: CASSPGGREGEETQYF
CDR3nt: TGTGCCAGCAGCCCCGGGGGGCGGGAGGGGGAAGAGACCCAGTACTTC

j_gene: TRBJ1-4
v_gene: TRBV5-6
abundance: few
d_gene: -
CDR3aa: CASSLYKYLGGIEKLFF
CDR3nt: TGTGCCAGCAGCTTGTATAAGTATTTGGGGGGAATTGAAAAACTGTTTTTT

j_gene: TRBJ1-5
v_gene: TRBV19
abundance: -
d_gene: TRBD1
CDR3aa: CASSAAGGEPQHF
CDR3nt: TGTGCCAGTAGTGCGGCAGGGGGAGAGCCCCAGCATTTT

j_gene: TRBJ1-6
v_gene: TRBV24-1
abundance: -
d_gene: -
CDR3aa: CATSENRAGSPLHF
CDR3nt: TGTGCCACCAGTGAAAACAGGGCGGGCTCACCCCTCCACTTT

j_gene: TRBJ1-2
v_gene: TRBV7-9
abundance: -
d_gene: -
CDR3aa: CASSPLRGNGYTF
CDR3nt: TGTGCCAGCAGCCCCCTTCGGGGAAATGGCTACACCTTC

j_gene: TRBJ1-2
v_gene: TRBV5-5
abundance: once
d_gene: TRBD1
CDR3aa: CASSRAPPGQGYGYTF
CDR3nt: TGTGCCAGCAGCCGGGCCCCTCCGGGACAGGGTTATGGCTACACCTTC

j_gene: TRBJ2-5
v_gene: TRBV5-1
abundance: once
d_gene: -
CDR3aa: CASSLVSGGAQETQYF
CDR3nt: TGCGCCAGCAGCTTGGTATCCGGGGGTGCGCAAGAGACCCAGTACTTC

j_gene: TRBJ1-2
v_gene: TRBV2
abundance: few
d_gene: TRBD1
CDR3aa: CASSPQGAEGYTF
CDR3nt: TGTGCCAGCAGCCCACAGGGGGCCGAAGGCTACACCTTC

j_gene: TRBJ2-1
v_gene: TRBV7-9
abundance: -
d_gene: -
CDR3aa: CASSIWSGGELRNEQFF
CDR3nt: TGTGCCAGCAGCATCTGGAGCGGAGGGGAGTTGCGCAATGAGCAGTTCTTC

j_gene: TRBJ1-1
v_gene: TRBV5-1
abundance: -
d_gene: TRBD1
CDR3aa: CASTGRQGGWDTEAFF
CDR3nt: TGCGCCAGCACCGGTAGACAGGGGGGATGGGACACTGAAGCTTTCTTT

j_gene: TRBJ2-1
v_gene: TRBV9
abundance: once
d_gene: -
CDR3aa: CASSVVGAPSSYNEQFF
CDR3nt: TGTGCCAGCAGCGTAGTGGGAGCGCCGAGCTCCTACAATGAGCAGTTCTTC

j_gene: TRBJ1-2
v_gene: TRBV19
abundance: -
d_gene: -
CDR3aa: CASSTPKGGHSYGYTF
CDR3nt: TGTGCCAGTAGTACCCCCAAAGGGGGTCACTCTTATGGCTACACCTTC

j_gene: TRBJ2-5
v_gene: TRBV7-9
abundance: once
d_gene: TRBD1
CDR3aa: CASSPWDRSETQYF
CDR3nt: TGTGCCAGCAGCCCATGGGACAGGTCAGAGACCCAGTACTTC

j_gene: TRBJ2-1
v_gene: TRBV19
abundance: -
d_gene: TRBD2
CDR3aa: CASGSGRAILNEQFF
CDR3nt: TGTGCCAGTGGTAGTGGGAGGGCCATTCTCAATGAGCAGTTCTTC

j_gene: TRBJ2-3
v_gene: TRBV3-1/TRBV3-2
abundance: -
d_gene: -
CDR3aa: CASSPPSQDTQYF
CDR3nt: TGTGCCAGCAGCCCTCCCTCTCAGGATACGCAGTATTTT

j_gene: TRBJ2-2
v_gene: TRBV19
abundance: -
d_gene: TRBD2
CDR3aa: CATPGGLNTGELFF
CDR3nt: TGTGCCACCCCGGGAGGTTTGAACACCGGGGAGCTGTTTTTT

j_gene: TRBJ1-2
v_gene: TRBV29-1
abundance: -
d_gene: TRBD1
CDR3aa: CSVNHRGGYTF
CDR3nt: TGCAGCGTGAATCACAGGGGTGGCTACACCTTC

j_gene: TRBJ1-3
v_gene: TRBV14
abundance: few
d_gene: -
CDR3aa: CASSQLVSSGNTIYF
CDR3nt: TGTGCCAGCAGCCAACTGGTGAGCTCTGGAAACACCATATATTTT

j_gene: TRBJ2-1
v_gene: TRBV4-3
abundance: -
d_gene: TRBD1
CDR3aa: CASSQSGQAYNEQFF
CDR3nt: TGCGCCAGCAGCCAGTCCGGACAGGCGTACAATGAGCAGTTCTTC

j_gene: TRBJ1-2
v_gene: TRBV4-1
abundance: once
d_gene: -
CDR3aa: CASSQEFGHGYTF
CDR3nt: TGCGCCAGCAGCCAAGAATTTGGGCATGGCTACACCTTC

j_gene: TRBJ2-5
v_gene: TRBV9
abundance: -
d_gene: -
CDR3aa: CASSVDFSGTQYF
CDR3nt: TGTGCCAGCAGCGTAGACTTCAGCGGGACCCAGTACTTC

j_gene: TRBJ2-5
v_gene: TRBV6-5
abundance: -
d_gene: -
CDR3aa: CASSSPTGTWETQYF
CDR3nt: TGTGCCAGCAGTTCGCCGACAGGTACGTGGGAGACCCAGTACTTC

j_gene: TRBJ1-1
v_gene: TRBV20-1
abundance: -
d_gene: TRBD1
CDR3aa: CSANRGEGAFF
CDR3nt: TGCAGTGCTAACAGGGGTGAGGGGGCTTTCTTT

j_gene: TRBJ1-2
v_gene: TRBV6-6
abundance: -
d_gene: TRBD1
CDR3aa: CASSHRDRASDGYTF
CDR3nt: TGTGCCAGCAGTCACCGGGACAGGGCCTCCGATGGCTACACCTTC